These 23 T cell receptor beta chains were sequenced from one sample in a study of PD-L1 blockade in urothelial cancer. Repertoires were generated with immunoSEQ multiplex PCR, while TCRdb's copy carries only in-frame clones and drops some. The repertoire holds about 51,000 clones, with around 87% as singletons. The material was PBMCs, obtained around atezolizumab (anti-PD-L1) treatment. These receptors all come from a man in his fifties or sixties with urothelial cancer.

This chain links TRBV6-1 with TRBJ1-5, with a possible D match to TRBD1 (5 bases). Per germline, CDR1 MNHNS and CDR2 SASEGT. V lost 4 bases to trimming and J lost 3 bases, with 19 bases between them. This CDR3 contains 17 residues. CDR3 DNA: TGTGCCAGCAGTGCTAGACAGACAACCTTCGTCAATCAGCCCCAGCATTTT. Protein product: CASSARQTTFVNQPQHF.

The gene calls are TRBV27 and TRBJ2-3; 7 nucleotides align to TRBD2. V lost 6 bases, J lost 6 bases, and 6 bases stayed unmatched. Germline V gives CDR1 MNHEY, CDR2 SMNVEV (reference sequence). CDR3 length: 13 amino acids. The CDR3 DNA reads TGTGCCAGCAGGGCGACTAGCTCTGATACGCAGTATTTT. Its protein is CASRATSSDTQYF.

This rearrangement joins TRBV5-6 to TRBJ1-1; 7 bases match TRBD1. This CDR3 has 14 residues. CDR1 and CDR2 from the germline V gene are SGHDT and YYEEEE. With 4 bases clipped from V and 0 bases from J, the junction kept 3 bases outside the gene matches. CDR3 DNA: TGTGCCAGCAGCGAAGACAGGGTGAACACTGAAGCTTTCTTT. The encoded protein is CASSEDRVNTEAFF.

This clone was picked up a small number of times. J is TRBJ1-1 and V is TRBV11-2, with D unclear. With 0 bases removed from V and 5 bases from J, the gap between germline ends came to 7 bases. This CDR3 has 13 amino acids. Germline values: CDR1 SGHAT, CDR2 FQNNGV. The CDR3 DNA reads TGTGCCAGCAGCTTAGATCGGGAGACTGAAGCTTTCTTT. This sequence encodes CASSLDRETEAFF. The full variable domain, rest sourced from reference TRBV11-2 and TRBJ1-1, is EAGVAQSPRYKIIEKRQSVAFWCNPISGHATLYWYQQILGQGPKLLIQFQNNGVVDDSQLPKDRFSAERLKGVDSTLKIQPAKLEDSAVYLCASSLDRETEAFFGQGTRLTVV.

The V gene is TRBV11-2, the J gene TRBJ2-3, with 10 bases fitting TRBD1. With 5 bases clipped from V and 2 bases from J, the junction kept 10 bases outside the gene matches. The CDR3 has 17 residues. Germline loops: CDR1 SGHAT, CDR2 FQNNGV. DNA for the CDR3: TGTGCCAGCAGCCCGATTTTTGGGACAGGGGCCACAGATACGCAGTATTTT. It yields the protein CASSPIFGTGATDTQYF.

This clone occurred a few times. The gene calls are TRBV7-9 and TRBJ2-1; the match to TRBD2 covers 15 bases. Per germline, CDR1 SEHNR and CDR2 FQNEAQ (reference sequence). V lost 1 base, J lost 4 bases, and 2 bases stayed unmatched. The CDR3 is made up of 17 amino acids. The CDR3 protein is CASSLGTSGGDYNEQFF. The CDR3 DNA reads TGTGCCAGCAGCTTAGGGACTAGCGGGGGGGATTACAATGAGCAGTTCTTC.

The gene calls are TRBV5-1 and TRBJ1-6, with 7 nucleotides matching TRBD1. The germline V gene has CDR1 SGHRS and CDR2 YFSETQ. J was trimmed by 8 bases and V by 3 bases; bases with no gene match: 17. The CDR3 runs 18 residues. CDR3 protein: CASSSRRGRQGIDSPLHF. In nucleotides, the CDR3 is TGCGCCAGCAGCTCCCGCCGAGGAAGACAGGGAATCGATTCACCCCTCCACTTT.

The V and J genes are TRBV4-1 and TRBJ2-3, with 10 bases identical to TRBD2. This CDR3 comprises 17 residues. The V gene end was trimmed by 2 bases and the J gene end by 3 bases; junction bases not matched to a gene: 8. Germline V CDR1 and CDR2: MGHRA, YSYEKL. The CDR3 region has the DNA TGCGCCAGCAGCCAAAAACAAGCGGGGGGGCCTACAGATACGCAGTATTTT. Amino acids: CASSQKQAGGPTDTQYF.

The chain joins TRBV19 to TRBJ1-5; D call uncertain. Germline V gene data show CDR1 as LNHDA and CDR2 as SQIVND (reference sequence). CDR3 length equals 11 residues. V lost 9 bases and J 9 bases, leaving 12 bases between the germline ends. The CDR3 DNA reads TGTGCCAGCGGTGAAAGTCGGCCCCAGCATTTT. Its protein product is CASGESRPQHF.

The chain is built from TRBV2 and TRBJ2-1, with TRBD2 identical over 10 bases. Germline-derived CDR1 and CDR2 are SNHLY and FYNNEI. With 5 bases clipped from V and 4 bases from J, the junction kept 5 bases outside the gene matches. The CDR3 loop spans 15 amino acids. This CDR3 is CASSPGTSVYNEQFF. CDR3 coding DNA: TGTGCCAGCAGTCCCGGGACTAGCGTATACAATGAGCAGTTCTTC.

J is TRBJ2-1 and V is TRBV7-2, with 8 bases fitting TRBD2. The junction had 8 bases not matched to a gene; V was cut back by 5 bases and J by 5 bases. Germline V gene sequence: CDR1 SGHTA, CDR2 FQGNSA. The CDR3 has 15 amino acids. The CDR3 DNA reads as TGTGCCAGCAGCGCGGCGCCGGGAGGGGACAATGAGCAGTTCTTC. It is translated as CASSAAPGGDNEQFF.

This CDR3 is CASSFGRGTYEQYF. CDR3 DNA sequence: TGTGCCAGCAGTTTCGGCAGAGGAACCTACGAGCAGTACTTC. This chain uses TRBV28 with TRBJ2-7; D is undetermined. CDR3 length: 14 residues. V was trimmed by 3 bases and J by 2 bases, leaving 11 bases between them. Germline CDR1 is MDHEN and CDR2 is SYDVKM.

This chain connects TRBV28 to TRBJ2-7; a weak D match, TRBD2 (6 bases). The CDR3 has 15 amino acids. Germline assignment: CDR1 MDHEN and CDR2 SYDVKM. V gave up 11 bases and J gave up 2 bases, with 22 bases separating them. This CDR3 reads CASAPGLTLTYEQYF. For the CDR3, the DNA is TGTGCCTCCGCTCCGGGACTCACACTCACCTACGAGCAGTACTTC.

In its sample, this clone was seen a few times. The chain links TRBV7-3 to TRBJ2-2, with 7 bases lining up with TRBD2. CDR3 length: 12 residues. Trimming took 5 bases from V and 8 from J; bases not matched to a gene: 2. CDR1 and CDR2 (germline): SGHTA, FQGTGA. The CDR3 reads CASSGGEGELFF. Here the CDR3 DNA reads TGTGCCAGCAGCGGGGGGGAAGGGGAGCTGTTTTTT.

The chain is built from TRBV4-2 and TRBJ2-3, with TRBD2 identical over 10 bases. There are 17 residues in the CDR3. Germline assignment: CDR1 LGHNA and CDR2 YNFKEQ. Trimming took 4 bases from V and 5 from J; bases not matched to a gene: 12. The CDR3 here is CASSLHPQREGQDTQYF. The CDR3 DNA is TGTGCCAGCAGCCTCCACCCCCAGCGGGAGGGCCAAGATACGCAGTATTTT.

This chain uses TRBV18 with TRBJ2-6; 8 nucleotides line up with TRBD1. This CDR3 contains 17 residues. The germline V gene encodes CDR1 KGHSH and CDR2 LQKENI. Trimming removed 3 bases from V and 0 bases from J; junction bases left unmatched: 4. The CDR3 DNA reads as TGTGCCAGCTCACCCGACAGGGGAGGCTCTGGGGCCAACGTCCTGACTTTC. It encodes CASSPDRGGSGANVLTF.

This clone was picked up a small number of times. This rearrangement joins TRBV11-3 to TRBJ2-1, with D possibly TRBD2 on 5 matching bases. Germline CDR1 and CDR2: SGHNT and YENEEA. The V and J ends lost 3 bases and 10 bases respectively, with 13 bases between them. This CDR3 comprises 13 residues. The CDR3 DNA reads as TGTGCCAGCAGCTTGGACTCCTACCGGGAGCAGTTCTTC. Protein sequence: CASSLDSYREQFF.

The genes are TRBV6-1 and TRBJ2-7, with 8 bases lining up with TRBD2. The V segment lost 7 bases and the J segment 4 bases; nucleotides outside the gene matches: 9. The CDR3 consists of 14 residues. Germline CDR1 MNHNS, CDR2 SASEGT. This CDR3 reads CASNSGTRSYEQYF. CDR3 bases: TGTGCCAGCAATTCCGGGACTAGATCTTACGAGCAGTACTTC.

The V call is TRBV7-3, the J call TRBJ1-1, with D perhaps matching TRBD1 (5 bases). The CDR3 covers 17 residues. CDR1 and CDR2 from the germline V gene are SGHTA and FQGTGA. Deletions cut 2 bases from V and 3 bases from J, with 19 bases between. CDR3 protein: CASSLGLMRGGDTEAFF. CDR3 DNA sequence: TGTGCCAGCAGCTTAGGACTAATGAGGGGTGGGGACACTGAAGCTTTCTTT.

The rearrangement links TRBV11-2 to TRBJ2-3; D uncertain. The ends were cut back, 5 bases at V and 4 bases at J, with 13 bases in the middle. Germline-derived CDR1 and CDR2 are SGHAT and FQNNGV. There are 14 residues in the CDR3. This CDR3 reads CASSQNVSPDTQYF. CDR3 DNA: TGTGCCAGCAGCCAAAACGTAAGCCCAGATACGCAGTATTTT.

The chain uses TRBV19 and TRBJ2-2, with 8 bases aligning to TRBD1. Germline V gives CDR1 LNHDA, CDR2 SQIVND (reference sequence). Trimming at V came to 5 bases and at J to 7 bases, leaving 12 bases not matched to a gene. The CDR3 loop spans 16 amino acids. CDR3: CASSSAGGWVGGELFF. In DNA, the CDR3 is TGTGCCAGTAGTTCGGCAGGGGGCTGGGTTGGCGGGGAGCTGTTTTTT. The whole variable domain, remainder taken from reference TRBV19 and TRBJ2-2, is DGGITQSPKYLFRKEGQNVTLSCEQNLNHDAMYWYRQDPGQGLRLIYYSQIVNDFQKGDIAEGYSVSREKKESFPLTVTSAQKNPTAFYLCASSSAGGWVGGELFFGEGSRLTVL.

This chain joins TRBV10-3 and TRBJ1-1; 8 nucleotides agree with TRBD1. The ends lost 4 bases at V and 1 base at J; junction bases unmatched: 2. The CDR3 is made up of 14 amino acids. Per germline, CDR1 ENHRY and CDR2 SYGVKD. CDR3 bases: TGTGCCATCAGTGTACAGGGGGGGAACACTGAAGCTTTCTTT. It is translated as CAISVQGGNTEAFF.

The CDR3 region is CASSPRLGGEQYF. Written as DNA, the CDR3 is TGTGCCAGCAGCCCCCGCCTGGGCGGGGAGCAGTACTTC. The chain uses TRBV9 and TRBJ2-7; D might be TRBD2 (5 bases). The CDR3 is 13 amino acids. V lost 4 bases and J lost 7, with 15 bases in between. CDR1 and CDR2 (germline): SGDLS, YYNGEE.